Shown below are 23 T cell receptor beta chains from a single sample sequenced in a study of blood T cell repertoires in COVID-19. Generated by immunoSEQ multiplex PCR, the TCRdb table keeps only in-frame clones and is missing some. The repertoire includes roughly 190,000 clones, about 89% of them detected once, and 2.5% to 4% sits in the top ten. The specimen sequenced was peripheral blood. These receptors were taken from a man between 65 and 80 years old with acute or convalescent COVID-19.

The CDR3 protein is CASRVQGWTEAFF. The CDR3 region has the DNA TGTGCCAGCAGGGTACAGGGGTGGACTGAAGCTTTCTTT. The V call is TRBV2, the J call TRBJ1-1, with 7 bases that match TRBD1. Unmatched junction bases numbered 6, after V lost 6 bases and J lost 5 bases. Germline V gene sequence: CDR1 SNHLY, CDR2 FYNNEI. The CDR3 length is 13 residues.

This chain's CDR3 is CASSQVLATEEQFF. CDR3 bases: TGTGCCAGCAGCCAAGTCCTAGCGACTGAAGAGCAGTTCTTC. The chain has TRBV3-1 (or the pseudogene TRBV3-2) and TRBJ2-1, with D possibly matching TRBD2 (6 bases). CDR3 length equals 14 residues. Trimming took off 1 base at V and 10 bases at J, with 14 bases between the two ends. Germline values: CDR1 LGHDT, CDR2 YNNKEL (reference sequence).

DNA of the CDR3: TGTGCCAGCAGTGTCAACAGGCCGAATTCACCCCTCCACTTT. Its protein product is CASSVNRPNSPLHF. The chain links TRBV2 to TRBJ1-6, with TRBD1 as a possible D gene (5 bases). The V gene's germline CDR1 is SNHLY and CDR2 FYNNEI. Trimming stripped 4 bases from V and 7 bases from J, with 11 bases between. The CDR3 has 14 amino acids.

V and J are TRBV4-3 and TRBJ1-1, with TRBD1 matching 8 bases. V gave up 5 bases and J gave up 3 bases; unmatched junction bases: 5. The germline gives CDR1 LGHNA, CDR2 YSLEER. The CDR3 covers 14 residues. The CDR3 region is CASSSQGGHTEAFF. CDR3 nucleotide sequence: TGCGCCAGCAGCTCACAGGGGGGACACACTGAAGCTTTCTTT.

The V and J genes are TRBV19 and TRBJ2-5; D remains ambiguous. Germline V CDR1 and CDR2: LNHDA, SQIVND (reference sequence). The CDR3 consists of 12 residues. Trimming pared 5 bases from V and 2 bases from J, leaving 6 bases between. The CDR3 nucleotides read TGTGCCAGTAGTGCGAATCAAGAGACCCAGTACTTC. Translating gives CASSANQETQYF.

This clone was picked up one time. At one end the junction does not follow the germline gene, possibly because of a read error. The CDR3 DNA sequence: TGTGCCAGCAGTCAAGGGGCAGGGGGATTGAACACTGAAGCTTTCTTT. It encodes CASSQGAGGLNTEAFF. This chain links TRBV3-1 (or the pseudogene TRBV3-2) with TRBJ1-1, with 7 bases fitting TRBD1. Germline V gene lookup returns CDR1 LGHDT and CDR2 YNNKEL (reference sequence). This CDR3 spans 16 amino acids.

In its sample, this clone was seen a few times. The rearrangement joins TRBV2 to TRBJ1-4; 7 nucleotides line up with TRBD1. The trim removed 3 bases at V and 5 bases at J, leaving 0 bases unmatched. This CDR3 has 13 residues. Germline assignment: CDR1 SNHLY and CDR2 FYNNEI. CDR3 sequence (DNA): TGTGCCAGCAGTGAGACAGGGAATGAAAAACTGTTTTTT. Protein sequence: CASSETGNEKLFF.

The CDR3 sequence is CAWSPGPTSPLHF. CDR3 nucleotide sequence: TGTGCCTGGAGTCCAGGTCCAACTTCACCCCTCCACTTT. The V and J genes are TRBV30 and TRBJ1-6; D is ambiguous. The CDR3 covers 13 residues. Germline V gene lookup returns CDR1 GTSNPN and CDR2 SVGIG (reference sequence). V lost 2 bases and J 9 bases, leaving 11 bases between the germline ends.

This clone was observed a few times. The V call is TRBV6-5, the J call TRBJ2-7, with 8 bases lining up with TRBD2. Germline V CDR1 and CDR2: MNHEY, SVGAGI. The CDR3 is made up of 14 amino acids. The trim removed 6 bases at V and 1 base at J, leaving 5 bases unmatched. Here the CDR3 DNA reads TGTGCCAGCAGCCGGGGGGGCCAATCCTACGAGCAGTACTTC. Protein sequence: CASSRGGQSYEQYF.

The sample holds one count of this clone. The V call is TRBV18, the J call TRBJ2-7; D is unclear. Trimming shortened V by 3 bases and J by 2 bases, and 8 bases separated the two germline ends. Germline assignment: CDR1 KGHSH and CDR2 LQKENI. The CDR3 has 13 amino acids. The CDR3 nucleotides are TGTGCCAGCTCACCGAACCCAGCCTACGAGCAGTACTTC. It yields the protein CASSPNPAYEQYF.

V usage is TRBV19 and J usage is TRBJ2-7; TRBD1 aligns across 7 bases. The ends lost 4 bases at V and 2 bases at J; junction bases unmatched: 2. This CDR3 region has 13 residues. Germline CDR1 and CDR2: LNHDA and SQIVND (reference sequence). CDR3 nucleotide sequence: TGTGCCAGTAGTACGACAGGGACCTACGAGCAGTACTTC. Protein product: CASSTTGTYEQYF.

The chain is built from TRBV6-5 and TRBJ1-5, with 9 nucleotides matching TRBD1. The V gene end was trimmed by 6 bases and the J gene end by 5 bases; junction bases not matched to a gene: 5. The germline gives CDR1 MNHEY, CDR2 SVGAGI. This CDR3 is 14 amino acids long. The CDR3 DNA reads TGTGCCAGCAGGGGGGGACAGGGCTATCAGCCCCAGCATTTT. The encoded protein is CASRGGQGYQPQHF.

The chain carries TRBV29-1 and TRBJ1-2; perhaps TRBD1 as D (6 bases). The CDR3 contains 11 residues. Per germline, CDR1 SQVTM and CDR2 ANQGSEA. Trimming shortened V by 4 bases and J by 8 bases, and 11 bases separated the two germline ends. The CDR3: CSVAGDDGYTF. The CDR3 DNA follows: TGCAGCGTTGCAGGGGACGACGGCTACACCTTC. The entire variable domain, with the rest obtained from reference TRBV29-1 and TRBJ1-2, is as follows: SAVISQKPSRDICQRGTSLTIQCQVDSQVTMMFWYRQQPGQSLTLIATANQGSEATYESGFVIDKFPISRPNLTFSTLTVSNMSPEDSSIYLCSVAGDDGYTFGSGTRLTVV.

This clone was detected only once. CDR3 DNA sequence: TGCGCCAGCAGCCCCGGGACAGCCTACGAGCAGTACTTC. It specifies CASSPGTAYEQYF. The chain is built from TRBV5-1 and TRBJ2-7; 7 nucleotides align to TRBD1. This CDR3 is built from 13 residues. V dropped 4 bases and J dropped 2; count of bases not matched to a gene: 3. The germline V gene has CDR1 SGHRS and CDR2 YFSETQ.

The chain carries TRBV4-1 and TRBJ2-1, with 13 bases that match TRBD2. Germline lookup yields CDR1 MGHRA and CDR2 YSYEKL. CDR3 length: 15 amino acids. Unmatched junction bases numbered 4, after V lost 4 bases and J lost 7 bases. CDR3 coding DNA: TGCGCCAGCAGCCGACGACTAGCGGGGGGAAATGAGCAGTTCTTC. Translation: CASSRRLAGGNEQFF.

The chain is built from TRBV3-1 (or the pseudogene TRBV3-2) and TRBJ2-7, with 10 bases that match TRBD2. This CDR3 region has 17 residues. After removal of 2 bases from V and 3 bases from J, the junction contained 10 bases not matched to a gene. Germline CDR1 LGHDT, CDR2 YNNKEL (reference sequence). Here the CDR3 DNA reads TGTGCCAGCAGCCAACTAGCGGGAGCACCGAATAGCTACGAGCAGTACTTC. As protein: CASSQLAGAPNSYEQYF.

The rearrangement uses TRBV27 and TRBJ2-2; 12 bases are a match to TRBD2. CDR3 length: 17 amino acids. Germline assignment: CDR1 MNHEY and CDR2 SMNVEV (reference sequence). With 5 bases clipped from V and 5 bases from J, the junction kept 9 bases outside the gene matches. The CDR3 sequence: CASSRRLAGVGTGELFF. DNA for the CDR3: TGTGCCAGCAGTCGTCGACTAGCGGGAGTAGGGACCGGGGAGCTGTTTTTT.

The V call is TRBV9, the J call TRBJ2-6; D is ambiguous. CDR3 length equals 15 residues. CDR1 SGDLS and CDR2 YYNGEE come from the germline V gene. The V end lost 7 bases, the J end lost 1 base, and 12 bases lay between the germline ends. The CDR3 bases are TGTGCCAGCCCTCAGGTTGAGTCTGGGGCCAACGTCCTGACTTTC. Translation: CASPQVESGANVLTF.

This rearrangement joins TRBV4-3 to TRBJ1-3; 7 positions match TRBD1. The CDR3 runs to 16 residues. Trimming cost V 0 bases and J 2 bases; bases outside gene matches: 4. CDR1 and CDR2 (germline): LGHNA, YSLEER. The CDR3 DNA reads TGCGCCAGCAGCCAAGATGGGACAGCCACTGGAAACACCATATATTTT. It codes for CASSQDGTATGNTIYF.

The rearrangement joins TRBV5-6 to TRBJ1-4, with D unclear. Per the germline V gene, CDR1 is SGHDT and CDR2 is YYEEEE. The CDR3 consists of 14 residues. The V end lost 2 bases, the J end lost 0 bases, and 5 bases lay between the germline ends. The CDR3 region is CASSFGTTNEKLFF. For the CDR3, the DNA is TGTGCCAGCAGCTTCGGGACAACTAATGAAAAACTGTTTTTT.

The CDR3 spells CASKNRGVAEAFF. The CDR3 coding sequence is TGTGCCAGCAAGAACAGGGGGGTTGCTGAAGCTTTCTTT. The V and J genes are TRBV2 and TRBJ1-1; 8 bases line up with TRBD1. Germline values: CDR1 SNHLY, CDR2 FYNNEI. J lost 6 bases, V lost 7 bases, and 7 bases had no gene match. The CDR3 sequence is 13 residues long. The whole variable domain, remainder taken from reference TRBV2 and TRBJ1-1, is EPEVTQTPSHQVTQMGQEVILRCVPISNHLYFYWYRQILGQKVEFLVSFYNNEISEKSEIFDDQFSVERPDGSNFTLKIRSTKLEDSAMYFCASKNRGVAEAFFGQGTRLTVV.

The chain has TRBV18 and TRBJ2-7; TRBD1 matches at 7 bases. Unmatched junction bases numbered 3, after V lost 5 bases and J lost 2 bases. The CDR3 contains 13 residues. CDR1 and CDR2 from the germline V gene are KGHSH and LQKENI. CDR3 protein: CASSKGAPYEQYF. The CDR3 nucleotides are TGTGCCAGCTCAAAGGGGGCCCCCTACGAGCAGTACTTC.

This rearrangement joins TRBV20-1 to TRBJ1-1; no clear D gene. CDR1 is DFQATT, CDR2 SNEGSKA, per germline (reference sequence). The CDR3 is 14 residues long. V was pared by 3 bases and J by 4 bases, with 15 bases between. For the CDR3, the DNA is TGCAGTGCTAGTGAGGCAGGTAGTTTCACTGAAGCTTTCTTT. Translating gives CSASEAGSFTEAFF.